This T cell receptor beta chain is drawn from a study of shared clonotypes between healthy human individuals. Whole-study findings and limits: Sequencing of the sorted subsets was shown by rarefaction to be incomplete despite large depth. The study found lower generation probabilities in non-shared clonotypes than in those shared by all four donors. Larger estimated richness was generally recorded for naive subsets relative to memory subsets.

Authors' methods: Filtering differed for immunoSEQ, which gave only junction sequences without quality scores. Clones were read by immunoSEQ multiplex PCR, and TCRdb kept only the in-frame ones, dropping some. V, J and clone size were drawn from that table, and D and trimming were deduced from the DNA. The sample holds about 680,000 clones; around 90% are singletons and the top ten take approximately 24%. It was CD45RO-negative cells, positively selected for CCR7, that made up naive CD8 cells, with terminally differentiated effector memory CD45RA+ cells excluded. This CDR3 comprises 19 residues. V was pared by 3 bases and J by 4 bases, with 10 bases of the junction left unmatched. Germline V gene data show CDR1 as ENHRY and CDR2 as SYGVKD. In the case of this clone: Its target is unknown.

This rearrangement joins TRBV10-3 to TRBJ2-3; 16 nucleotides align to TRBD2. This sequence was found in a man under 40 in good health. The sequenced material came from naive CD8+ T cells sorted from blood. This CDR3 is CAISDVGLAGGLNADTQYF. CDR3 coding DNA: TGTGCCATCAGTGATGTGGGACTAGCGGGAGGGCTTAACGCAGATACGCAGTATTTT.